Described below is a single T cell receptor beta chain sequence and its context. This table comes from immunoSEQ multiplex PCR, and its TCRdb copy is limited to in-frame clones, with some not included. The sample records roughly 35,000 clones, around 92% being singletons. The data belong to a study of T cell changes during pregnancy in multiple sclerosis. The CDR3 runs to 15 residues. V was pared by 0 bases and J by 5 bases, with 14 bases between. Germline V gene sequence: CDR1 SGHRS, CDR2 YFSETQ. This clonotype originated in a female donor with multiple sclerosis, enrolled in a pregnancy study. The starting material was CD4+ T cells from peripheral blood mononuclear cells, obtained after pregnancy. The chain employs TRBV5-1 and TRBJ2-5; a possible D gene is TRBD1 (6 bases). The CDR3 loop reads CASSLARGVLETQYF. CDR3 DNA: TGCGCCAGCAGCTTGGCCAGGGGCGTCCTGGAGACCCAGTACTTC.